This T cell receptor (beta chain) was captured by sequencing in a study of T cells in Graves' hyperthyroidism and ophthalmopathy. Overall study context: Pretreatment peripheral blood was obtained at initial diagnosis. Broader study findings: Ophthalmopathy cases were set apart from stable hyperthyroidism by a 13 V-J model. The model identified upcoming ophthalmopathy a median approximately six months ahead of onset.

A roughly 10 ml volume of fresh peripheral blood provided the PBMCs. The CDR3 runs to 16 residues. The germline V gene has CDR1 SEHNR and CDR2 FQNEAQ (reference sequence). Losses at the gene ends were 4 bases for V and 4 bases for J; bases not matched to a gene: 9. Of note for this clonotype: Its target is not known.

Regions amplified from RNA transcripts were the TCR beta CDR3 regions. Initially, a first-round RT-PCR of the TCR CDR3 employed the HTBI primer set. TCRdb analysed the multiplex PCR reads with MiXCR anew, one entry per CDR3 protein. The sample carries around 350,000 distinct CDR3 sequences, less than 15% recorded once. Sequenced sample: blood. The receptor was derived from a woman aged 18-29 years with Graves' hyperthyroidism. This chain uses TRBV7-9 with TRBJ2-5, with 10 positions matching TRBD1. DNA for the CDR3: TGTGCCAGCAGCTCCTATTCGACAGGGGGCGCAGAGACCCAGTACTTC. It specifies CASSSYSTGGAETQYF.